These T cell receptor beta chains were read from a single sample in a study of blood T cell repertoires in COVID-19. Profiling relied on immunoSEQ multiplex PCR, and the TCRdb table lists in-frame clones only, not all of them. The profile shows 150,000 or so clones, over 65% of them singletons. Source material: PBMCs or T cells enriched from blood (not recorded which). The receptors here all came from a woman aged 50 to 60 who had recovered from COVID-19. Each CDR3 is given with its conserved first and last residue. Fields, in order: V gene, CDR3 length, clone size, CDR3 protein. The size field is filled for only some rows; it gives once, few, many or a size class.

v_gene: TRBV5-1; len: 17; abundance: -; CDR3aa: CASSLGLAGARTDTQYF
v_gene: TRBV9; len: 17; abundance: -; CDR3aa: CASSVAGGTSFTDTQYF
v_gene: TRBV5-5; len: 15; abundance: -; CDR3aa: CASSLAGGWGDTQYF
v_gene: TRBV10-2; len: 13; abundance: -; CDR3aa: CASRIAGYNEQFF
v_gene: TRBV5-1; len: 14; abundance: -; CDR3aa: CASSTRDRNSPLHF
v_gene: TRBV18; len: 13; abundance: -; CDR3aa: CASSSQGARGYTF
v_gene: TRBV18; len: 14; abundance: -; CDR3aa: CASSPSQGDQPQHF
v_gene: TRBV4-1; len: 14; abundance: -; CDR3aa: CASSQVFGNQPQHF
v_gene: TRBV30; len: 13; abundance: few; CDR3aa: CAWWAGWVTEAFF
v_gene: TRBV5-6; len: 17; abundance: -; CDR3aa: CASSPIGTGGDTGELFF
v_gene: TRBV10-3; len: 13; abundance: -; CDR3aa: CATERDSNQPQHF
v_gene: TRBV3-1/TRBV3-2; len: 15; abundance: -; CDR3aa: CASSLWGVTNEKLFF
v_gene: TRBV30; len: 13; abundance: -; CDR3aa: CAWSVGDTDTQYF
v_gene: TRBV19; len: 14; abundance: -; CDR3aa: CASSGQVGYNEQFF
v_gene: TRBV2; len: 11; abundance: once; CDR3aa: CASSVGNTIYF
v_gene: TRBV7-9; len: 15; abundance: -; CDR3aa: CASSTGQGITGELFF
v_gene: TRBV24-1; len: 13; abundance: -; CDR3aa: CATSASGFQPQHF
v_gene: TRBV11-2; len: 17; abundance: -; CDR3aa: CASSPGGSGATNEKLFF
v_gene: TRBV7-8; len: 17; abundance: -; CDR3aa: CASSSRQVSSGANVLTF
v_gene: TRBV6-4; len: 15; abundance: -; CDR3aa: CASSLEASSYNEQFF
v_gene: TRBV2; len: 14; abundance: -; CDR3aa: CASSPEGGNYGYTF
v_gene: TRBV6-4; len: 15; abundance: few; CDR3aa: CASSRMAGEQETQYF
v_gene: TRBV18; len: 16; abundance: few; CDR3aa: CASSSYSGTSGSMQFF
v_gene: TRBV5-6; len: 15; abundance: -; CDR3aa: CASSLPGEWDTEAFF
v_gene: TRBV2; len: 19; abundance: -; CDR3aa: CASSECLIEAGVGYNEQFF
v_gene: TRBV9; len: 14; abundance: -; CDR3aa: CASSAGQANTEAFF
v_gene: TRBV28; len: 16; abundance: few; CDR3aa: CASSSGLAGGGETQYF
v_gene: TRBV7-9; len: 15; abundance: few; CDR3aa: CASSLGTGGNQPQHF
v_gene: TRBV7-9; len: 14; abundance: -; CDR3aa: CASSLGQLDEKLFF
v_gene: TRBV7-8; len: 15; abundance: few; CDR3aa: CASSLRQGLVDTQYF
v_gene: TRBV5-1; len: 15; abundance: -; CDR3aa: CASSLRQGAGNTIYF
v_gene: TRBV7-9; len: 15; abundance: -; CDR3aa: CASSIRQGGHTEAFF
v_gene: TRBV29-1; len: 13; abundance: -; CDR3aa: CSVEVRTVYGYTF
v_gene: TRBV7-9; len: 16; abundance: -; CDR3aa: CASSPSPTGTLYGYTF
v_gene: TRBV7-8; len: 17; abundance: once; CDR3aa: CASSLVRWSGGYNEQFF
v_gene: TRBV6-5; len: 14; abundance: -; CDR3aa: CASSYGGGTETQYF
v_gene: TRBV10-3; len: 16; abundance: -; CDR3aa: CAISDPLAGAYNEQFF
v_gene: TRBV28; len: 14; abundance: -; CDR3aa: CASMGGTGDEKLFF
v_gene: TRBV29-1; len: 14; abundance: -; CDR3aa: CSVLLGGYGTEAFF
v_gene: TRBV6-5; len: 13; abundance: -; CDR3aa: CASSWAVEETQYF
v_gene: TRBV18; len: 15; abundance: once; CDR3aa: CASSPGQGHTGELFF
v_gene: TRBV12-3/TRBV12-4; len: 12; abundance: -; CDR3aa: CASRGGANEQFF
v_gene: TRBV27; len: 17; abundance: -; CDR3aa: CASRISGGDSGANVLTF
v_gene: TRBV6-5; len: 13; abundance: -; CDR3aa: CASSYSHEEKLFF
v_gene: TRBV10-3; len: 13; abundance: -; CDR3aa: CAIGATSTDTQYF
v_gene: TRBV2; len: 13; abundance: once; CDR3aa: CASGNRGNYGYTF
v_gene: TRBV19; len: 13; abundance: -; CDR3aa: CASSRGDRSGYTF
v_gene: TRBV6-5; len: 13; abundance: -; CDR3aa: CASRDTFYYGYTF
v_gene: TRBV19; len: 13; abundance: -; CDR3aa: CASSRGGKNIQYF